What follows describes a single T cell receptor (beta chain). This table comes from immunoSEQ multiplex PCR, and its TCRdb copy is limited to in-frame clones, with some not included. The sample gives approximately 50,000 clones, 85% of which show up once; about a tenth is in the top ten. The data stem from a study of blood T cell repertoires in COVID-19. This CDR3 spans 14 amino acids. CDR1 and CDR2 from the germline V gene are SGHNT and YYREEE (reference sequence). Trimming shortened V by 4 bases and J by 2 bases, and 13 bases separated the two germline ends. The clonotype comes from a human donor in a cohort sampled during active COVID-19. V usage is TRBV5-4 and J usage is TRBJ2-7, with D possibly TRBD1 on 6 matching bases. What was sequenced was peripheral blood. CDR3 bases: TGTGCCAGCAGCACCGGGACAATACCCTACGAGCAGTACTTC. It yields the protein CASSTGTIPYEQYF. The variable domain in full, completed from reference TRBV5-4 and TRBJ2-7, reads ETGVTQSPTHLIKTRGQQVTLRCSSQSGHNTVSWYQQALGQGPQFIFQYYREEENGRGNFPPRFSGLQFPNYSSELNVNALELDDSALYLCASSTGTIPYEQYFGPGTRLTVT.